This TCR beta chain is drawn from a study of blood T cell repertoires in COVID-19. Study as a whole: Spain, Italy and the United States supplied samples that represented acute and convalescent COVID-19. The analysed material was cDNA or gDNA that came from T cells, B-cell-depleted T cells, or PBMCs.

CDR3 length equals 14 residues. Germline CDR1 reads SGHTA; CDR2 reads FQGNSA. With V trimmed by 8 bases and J by 1 base, 5 bases remained unmatched. As handled by the study authors: The assay estimated nucleated cells by amplifying reference gene primers. Clones were read by immunoSEQ multiplex PCR, and TCRdb kept only the in-frame ones, dropping some. V, J and clone size were drawn from that table, and D and trimming were deduced from the DNA. The profile covers 150,000 to 200,000 clones, with 80% to 90% appearing a single time and more than 20% taken by the ten largest. The TCR was taken from a man in his 70s with active or convalescent COVID-19. Sequencing input: peripheral blood. The chain couples TRBV7-2 to TRBJ1-3; 7 bases are a match to TRBD1. The CDR3 reads CASVRGLSGNTIYF. CDR3 coding DNA: TGTGCCAGCGTTAGGGGGCTTTCTGGAAACACCATATATTTT.